This T cell receptor (beta chain) originates from a study of blood T cell repertoires in COVID-19. On the study more broadly: Collection of acute and convalescent COVID-19 samples took place in the United States, Italy and Spain. PBMCs, B-cell-depleted T cells, or T cells provided the cDNA or gDNA that made up the material.

Per the original methods: How many nucleated cells were present was estimated from reference gene primer amplification. Sequenced by immunoSEQ multiplex PCR; TCRdb stores in-frame clones only, minus some. V, J and clone size reflect that table, while D and trimming were determined from the DNA. In the table there are about 280,000 clones, over 75% of which are singletons. V was trimmed by 5 bases and J by 2 bases, leaving 13 bases between them. The CDR3 consists of 14 residues. CDR1 is MNHEY and CDR2 is SMNVEV in the germline V gene (reference sequence). The receptor was isolated from a human donor in a cohort sampled during active COVID-19. Material for sequencing was peripheral blood. The chain is built from TRBV27 and TRBJ2-7, with D possibly TRBD2 on 5 matching bases. The CDR3 protein is CASSGRGRTYEQYF. Written as DNA, the CDR3 is TGTGCCAGCAGTGGCCGGGGAAGGACCTACGAGCAGTACTTC.